The 8 T cell receptor beta chains given below trace back to one sample, sequenced in a study of T cell responses to AZD1222 COVID-19 vaccine. Here immunoSEQ multiplex PCR was the method, and the copy in TCRdb shows in-frame clones only, minus some. The sample consists of about 200,000 clones, 90% to 95% of them appearing once. This specimen consisted of peripheral blood, obtained 28 days after the second AZD1222 dose. These receptors came from an adult who received the AZD1222 COVID-19 vaccine.

This chain uses TRBV9 with TRBJ2-7, with 9 bases aligning to TRBD2. CDR1 and CDR2 from the germline V gene are SGDLS and YYNGEE. This CDR3 has 18 residues. The J segment lost 2 bases and the V segment lost 2 bases, leaving 14 bases of the junction unmatched. This CDR3 reads CASSVPVGRLAETYEQYF. The CDR3 DNA reads as TGTGCCAGCAGCGTCCCTGTCGGTCGACTAGCGGAGACCTACGAGCAGTACTTC.

The rearrangement joins TRBV7-8 to TRBJ2-5; D might be TRBD1 or TRBD2, each matching 5 bases. Trimming removed 5 bases from V and 5 bases from J, with 21 bases in between. The CDR3 has 16 amino acids. Germline V gene data show CDR1 as SGHVS and CDR2 as FQNEAQ. This chain's CDR3 is CASSPAPGPPYETQYF. The CDR3 DNA sequence: TGTGCCAGCAGCCCCGCCCCGGGACCCCCGTACGAGACCCAGTACTTC.

The V call is TRBV7-2, the J call TRBJ2-3, with D perhaps matching TRBD2 (6 bases). The V end lost 4 bases, the J end lost 6 bases, and 14 bases lay between the germline ends. The CDR3 runs 14 residues. CDR1 and CDR2 (germline): SGHTA, FQGNSA. The chain's CDR3 is CASSSDYLADTQYF. The CDR3 nucleotides are TGTGCCAGCAGCTCGGACTACCTCGCGGATACGCAGTATTTT.

V usage is TRBV2 and J usage is TRBJ2-2, with TRBD2 matching over 14 bases. Germline V gene lookup returns CDR1 SNHLY and CDR2 FYNNEI. This CDR3 contains 16 residues. The trim removed 5 bases at V and 4 bases at J, leaving 3 bases unmatched. In DNA form, the CDR3 reads TGTGCCAGCAGTTTTGGACTAGCGGGAGGCACCGGGGAGCTGTTTTTT. This gives the protein CASSFGLAGGTGELFF.

This chain uses TRBV5-6 with TRBJ1-6, with 7 bases lining up with TRBD1. The CDR3 is 16 amino acids. The V gene end was trimmed by 2 bases and the J gene end by 5 bases; junction bases not matched to a gene: 7. The germline gives CDR1 SGHDT, CDR2 YYEEEE. In DNA form, the CDR3 reads TGTGCCAGCAGCTTCTCCCCCGGGACAGATAATTCACCCCTCCACTTT. Its translation is CASSFSPGTDNSPLHF.

V is TRBV29-1 and J is TRBJ2-7; possible D gene TRBD1, 5 bases. The germline V gene encodes CDR1 SQVTM and CDR2 ANQGSEA. V was cut by 4 bases and J by 4 bases, with 11 bases left in between. This CDR3 is 12 amino acids long. Here the CDR3 reads CSVGRAGYEQYF. In nucleotides, the CDR3 is TGCAGCGTTGGAAGGGCAGGGTACGAGCAGTACTTC.

The chain links TRBV6-8 to TRBJ1-2, with 9 bases fitting TRBD1. This CDR3 comprises 13 residues. Per the germline V gene, CDR1 is MNHGY and CDR2 is SAAAGT. The junction had 1 base not matched to a gene; V was cut back by 4 bases and J by 4 bases. Written as DNA, the CDR3 is TGTGCCAGCAGTTTGACAGGGGGCTATGGCTACACCTTC. Protein sequence: CASSLTGGYGYTF.

The chain recombines TRBV5-4 with TRBJ2-3; 9 bases line up with TRBD2. The CDR3 loop spans 17 amino acids. With 4 bases clipped from V and 0 bases from J, the junction kept 9 bases outside the gene matches. Germline lookup yields CDR1 SGHNT and CDR2 YYREEE (reference sequence). The DNA for the CDR3 is TGTGCCAGCAGCCTGCGGGGGGGACGCTCTAGCACAGATACGCAGTATTTT. Protein: CASSLRGGRSSTDTQYF.